A single sample is the source of the 20 T cell receptor beta chains below, sequenced in a study of blood T cells in healthy people across ages. For the second PCR, which ran for roughly 7 to 11 cycles, a sample-barcoded 5' primer and a J-beta primer mix were used. TCRdb recomputed calls from the 5' RACE reads with MiXCR, one row per CDR3 protein. The table has some 1,500,000 distinct CDR3 sequences, approximately 42% seen once. The specimen was blood. These receptors were taken from a woman in her late teens or twenties in good health.

The J gene is TRBJ2-2, the V gene TRBV11-2, with TRBD2 identical over 11 bases. J was trimmed by 1 base and V by 5 bases; bases with no gene match: 3. CDR3 length equals 16 residues. Germline V gene lookup returns CDR1 SGHAT and CDR2 FQNNGV. The CDR3 DNA is TGTGCCAGCAGCGAGGGACTAGCGGTGAACACCGGGGAGCTGTTTTTT. Protein sequence: CASSEGLAVNTGELFF.

This clonotype was seen a handful of times. The junction departs from the called germline gene at one end, perhaps through a read error. The gene calls are TRBV7-2 and TRBJ1-1; 10 bases align to TRBD1. The V gene's germline CDR1 is SGHTA and CDR2 FQGNSA. This CDR3 has 13 residues. CDR3 bases: TGTGCCAGCAGCTTACGACAGGGGGCTGACGCTTTCTTT. Translating it yields CASSLRQGADAFF.

The CDR3 loop reads CASSYSGGVTAGTQYF. As DNA, the CDR3 is TGTGCCAGCAGTTACTCTGGGGGAGTTACGGCAGGGACCCAGTACTTC. The V gene is TRBV6-6, the J gene TRBJ2-5; D tentatively fits TRBD1 or TRBD2 (5 bases each). Germline assignment: CDR1 MNHNY and CDR2 SVGAGI (reference sequence). V was trimmed by 0 bases and J by 7 bases, leaving 18 bases between them. The CDR3 is made up of 16 amino acids.

The rearrangement links TRBV6-2 or TRBV6-3 to TRBJ1-2; weak D call: TRBD1 (5 bases). Germline CDR1 and CDR2: MNHEY and SVGEGT. The ends were cut back, 7 bases at V and 6 bases at J, with 24 bases in the middle. The CDR3 contains 16 residues. This chain's CDR3 is CASTTGGSKWIHGYTF. CDR3 coding DNA: TGTGCCAGCACCACGGGGGGTAGTAAATGGATCCATGGCTACACCTTC.

The chain joins TRBV20-1 to TRBJ1-3; no definite D call. The CDR3 covers 13 residues. CDR1 DFQATT and CDR2 SNEGSKA come from the germline V gene (reference sequence). Trimming left V 3 bases short and J 0 bases short, with 6 bases between. The CDR3: CSASTNSGNTIYF. The CDR3 DNA reads TGCAGTGCTAGTACCAACTCTGGAAACACCATATATTTT.

The rearrangement joins TRBV7-2 to TRBJ2-3, with a weak D call TRBD2 (5 bases). Germline V gene data show CDR1 as SGHTA and CDR2 as FQGNSA. The CDR3 is made up of 14 amino acids. Trimming took off 11 bases at V and 5 bases at J, with 20 bases between the two ends. For the CDR3, the DNA is TGTGCCGGCGGACCCAGCGGAGTCCGAGATACGCAGTATTTT. It translates to CAGGPSGVRDTQYF.

V and J are TRBV7-9 and TRBJ1-4; D is perhaps TRBD1 (5 bases). Germline V CDR1 and CDR2: SEHNR, FQNEAQ (reference sequence). The V end lost 6 bases, the J end lost 4 bases, and 18 bases lay between the germline ends. The CDR3 totals 16 residues. CDR3 sequence reads: CASSSPRRDYNEKLFF. CDR3 DNA sequence: TGTGCCAGCAGTTCCCCCCGGAGGGACTATAATGAAAAACTGTTTTTT.

This clonotype was seen a handful of times. The genes are TRBV6-5 and TRBJ1-1; TRBD1 aligns across 10 bases. Unmatched junction bases numbered 6, after V lost 5 bases and J lost 6 bases. The CDR3 consists of 14 residues. Germline V gene data show CDR1 as MNHEY and CDR2 as SVGAGI. CDR3 coding DNA: TGTGCCAGCAGTCCGGACAGGGGGAAGGCTGAAGCTTTCTTT. Translated: CASSPDRGKAEAFF.

This clonotype occurred a few times. The J gene is TRBJ2-1, the V gene TRBV12-3 or TRBV12-4, with 11 nucleotides matching TRBD2. The CDR3 runs to 15 residues. Germline trimming cut 6 bases from V and 5 bases from J; bases unmatched to any gene: 6. CDR3 amino acids: CASRATSGIHNEQFF. CDR3 DNA sequence: TGTGCCAGCAGGGCGACTAGCGGGATACACAATGAGCAGTTCTTC.

The gene calls are TRBV4-1 and TRBJ2-7, with TRBD2 matching 12 bases. CDR3 size: 17 residues. V gave up 3 bases and J gave up 0 bases; unmatched junction bases: 6. Germline CDR1 MGHRA, CDR2 YSYEKL. The CDR3, as DNA: TGCGCCAGCAGCCACGGACTAGCGGGGAGAAGCTCCTACGAGCAGTACTTC. Its translation: CASSHGLAGRSSYEQYF.

As for this clonotype: Germline and junction disagree at one end, which may indicate a read error. The chain combines TRBV20-1 with TRBJ2-1; D call uncertain. This CDR3 region has 14 residues. Per the germline V gene, CDR1 is DFQATT and CDR2 is SNEGSKA (reference sequence). The CDR3 spells CSPRVPPFYNEQFF. DNA for the CDR3: TGCAGTCCTAGAGTTCCCCCCTTTTACAATGAGCAGTTCTTC.

This rearrangement joins TRBV20-1 to TRBJ1-6; D ambiguous. This CDR3 spans 13 amino acids. V was clipped by 3 bases and J by 6 bases, with 9 bases between them. CDR1 is DFQATT, CDR2 SNEGSKA, per germline (reference sequence). This CDR3 is CSARTLGNSPLHF. In DNA, the CDR3 is TGCAGTGCTAGGACTTTGGGTAATTCACCCCTCCACTTT.

There are a few counts of this clonotype. The chain recombines TRBV27 with TRBJ1-5; D not resolved. V dropped 5 bases and J dropped 6 bases, with 11 bases sitting between them. The CDR3 has 13 amino acids. Germline V lookup: CDR1 MNHEY, CDR2 SMNVEV (reference sequence). The CDR3 loop reads CASSPPHGQPQHF. CDR3 coding DNA: TGTGCCAGCAGTCCTCCCCATGGTCAGCCCCAGCATTTT.

This clonotype was seen a handful of times. This chain connects TRBV6-2 or TRBV6-3 to TRBJ2-7; the D gene is possibly TRBD2 (5 bases). Germline-derived CDR1 and CDR2 are MNHEY and SVGEGT. CDR3 length: 15 residues. The V end lost 2 bases, the J end lost 1 base, and 12 bases lay between the germline ends. Here the CDR3 reads CASSYEGGSSYEQYF. The DNA of the CDR3 is TGTGCCAGCAGTTACGAAGGAGGTTCTTCCTACGAGCAGTACTTC.

The chain carries TRBV4-3 and TRBJ2-3, with D maybe TRBD2 (6 bases). Trimming removed 0 bases from V and 2 bases from J, with 12 bases in between. Germline CDR1 and CDR2: LGHNA and YSLEER. CDR3 length: 16 residues. The CDR3 sequence: CASSQDAGTPTDTQYF. The CDR3 DNA sequence: TGCGCCAGCAGCCAAGATGCGGGAACACCCACAGATACGCAGTATTTT.

This clonotype was counted only a few times. V gene TRBV6-2 or TRBV6-3 combines with J gene TRBJ2-7; 10 bases align to TRBD2. J was trimmed by 1 base and V by 7 bases; bases with no gene match: 4. CDR3 size: 14 residues. Germline V gene sequence: CDR1 MNHEY, CDR2 SVGEGT. CDR3 residues: CASILTSGSYEQYF. The CDR3 bases are TGTGCCAGCATCCTGACTAGCGGGTCCTACGAGCAGTACTTC.

The chain combines TRBV9 with TRBJ2-7; 7 bases line up with TRBD2. The CDR3 extends over 15 amino acids. Germline CDR1 reads SGDLS; CDR2 reads YYNGEE. V dropped 4 bases and J dropped 4; count of bases not matched to a gene: 11. The CDR3 sequence is CASSPSPSGNYEQYF. CDR3 nucleotide sequence: TGTGCCAGCAGCCCCAGTCCTAGCGGAAATTACGAGCAGTACTTC.

The genes are TRBV4-1 and TRBJ2-1; possible D gene TRBD2, 6 bases. Trimming left V 8 bases short and J 2 bases short, with 16 bases between. Germline assignment: CDR1 MGHRA and CDR2 YSYEKL. There are 15 residues in the CDR3. CDR3 coding DNA: TGCGCCAGCGGGCCGGGACTGAGTGCCTACAATGAGCAGTTCTTC. Translated: CASGPGLSAYNEQFF.

V gene TRBV6-6 combines with J gene TRBJ2-3; D call uncertain. The CDR3 runs to 15 residues. The ends were cut back, 6 bases at V and 5 bases at J, with 18 bases in the middle. CDR1 and CDR2 from the germline V gene are MNHNY and SVGAGI (reference sequence). CDR3 nucleotide sequence: TGTGCCAGCAGCCTCCGGGCCTCCCCCGGAGATACGCAGTATTTT. Its protein is CASSLRASPGDTQYF.

As for this clonotype: One end of the junction fails to match germline, which may point to a read error. This sequence joins TRBV3-1 and TRBJ1-2, with no clear D. The CDR3 is 15 amino acids. The germline gives CDR1 LGHDT, CDR2 YNNKEL (reference sequence). CDR3 protein: CASTQNGQAHYGYTF. For the CDR3, the DNA is TGTGCCAGCACCCAAAACGGCCAGGCCCACTATGGCTACACCTTC.